The 9 T cell receptor beta chains below were found in one sample sequenced in a study of blood T cell repertoires in COVID-19. Generated by immunoSEQ multiplex PCR, the TCRdb table keeps only in-frame clones and is missing some. The sample lists about 190,000 clones, less than 80% occurring once. The sequenced sample was peripheral blood. The receptors shown here come from a man in his fifties who had recovered from COVID-19.

In its sample, this clone was seen many times. This chain joins TRBV6-5 and TRBJ2-7, with 10 bases lining up with TRBD1. Germline values: CDR1 MNHEY, CDR2 SVGAGI. V dropped 6 bases and J dropped 6; count of bases not matched to a gene: 8. The length of the CDR3 is 14 residues. CDR3 residues: CASSLIGQGVEQYF. CDR3 bases: TGTGCCAGCAGCCTCATAGGACAGGGGGTCGAGCAGTACTTC.

V gene TRBV5-8 combines with J gene TRBJ2-3; unclear D gene. Trimming removed 2 bases from V and 2 bases from J, with 9 bases in between. This CDR3 is built from 14 residues. Germline V gives CDR1 SGHTS, CDR2 YDEGEE. For the CDR3, the DNA is TGTGCCAGCAGCTTCAGTACTACCACAGATACGCAGTATTTT. It specifies CASSFSTTTDTQYF.

The V and J genes are TRBV6-2 or TRBV6-3 and TRBJ2-7, with TRBD2 as a possible D gene (6 bases). V was shortened by 0 bases and J by 0 bases, with 15 bases between the two germline ends. Germline loops: CDR1 MNHEY, CDR2 SVGEGT. The CDR3 runs 17 residues. CDR3: CASSYSGYGSISYEQYF. The DNA for the CDR3 is TGTGCCAGCAGTTACTCGGGATACGGGAGTATCTCCTACGAGCAGTACTTC.

This clone turned up a few times. The CDR3 loop reads CASSLSMRTEAFF. In DNA form, the CDR3 reads TGTGCCAGCAGTTTATCGATGCGCACTGAAGCTTTCTTT. V usage is TRBV27 and J usage is TRBJ1-1; D is undetermined. Germline values: CDR1 MNHEY, CDR2 SMNVEV (reference sequence). V was cut by 0 bases and J by 4 bases, with 6 bases left in between. The CDR3 consists of 13 residues.

As DNA, the CDR3 is TGTGCCAGCAGCGCCCGGAATGAGCAGTTCTTC. Translation: CASSARNEQFF. V gene TRBV9 combines with J gene TRBJ2-1; no clear D gene. This CDR3 region has 11 residues. CDR1 and CDR2 (germline): SGDLS, YYNGEE. V was shortened by 3 bases and J by 7 bases, with 5 bases between the two germline ends.

This clone was detected a few times. CDR3 loop: CATSSTPLGPGTGHYEQFF. The CDR3 region has the DNA TGTGCCACCAGTTCCACCCCCCTAGGACCCGGGACAGGGCATTATGAGCAGTTCTTC. The rearrangement links TRBV24-1 to TRBJ2-1, with TRBD1 matching over 9 bases. Germline assignment: CDR1 KGHDR and CDR2 SFDVKD. The CDR3 sequence is 19 residues long. V trimming: 6 bases; J trimming: 8 bases; junction bases outside the gene matches: 22.

This chain uses TRBV9 with TRBJ1-1; possibly TRBD1 for D (5 bases). Germline V gene sequence: CDR1 SGDLS, CDR2 YYNGEE. Trimming cost V 0 bases and J 0 bases, with 12 bases left between them. This CDR3 has 16 residues. Written as DNA, the CDR3 is TGTGCCAGCAGCGTAGTGGGCGGGGGGGTGAACACTGAAGCTTTCTTT. Residues: CASSVVGGGVNTEAFF.

This clone was detected only a few times. The rearrangement links TRBV21-1 to TRBJ2-1; no check of the table's D call, TRBD1, against the DNA was made. TRBV21-1 is designated a pseudogene. The CDR3 runs 16 residues. The CDR3 sequence: CASSSFGTETYNEQFF. CDR3 sequence (DNA): TGTGCCAGCAGCAGTTTTGGGACAGAAACTTACAATGAGCAGTTCTTC.

The sample holds a few counts of this clone. The CDR3 DNA reads as TGTGCCAGCAGCAATGGGGGGGGCGGTCTCTACGAGCAGTACTTC. Residues: CASSNGGGGLYEQYF. The rearrangement uses TRBV6-5 and TRBJ2-7, with a weak D call TRBD2 (7 bases). V shed 6 bases and J shed 3 bases, with 18 bases lying between them. The CDR3 runs to 15 residues. In germline, CDR1 is MNHEY, CDR2 SVGAGI.